These T cell receptor beta chains were read from a single sample in a study of spatial heterogeneity in lung cancer. TCRdb analysed the 5' RACE reads with MiXCR anew, one entry per CDR3 protein. The table shows about 41,000 distinct CDR3 sequences, with about 10% occurring only once. The sample in question was PBMCs, obtained at follow-up. These TCRs come from a female donor with early-stage non-small cell lung cancer. Both conserved end residues are part of each CDR3. Each record gives: J gene, D gene, V gene, clone size, CDR3 DNA, CDR3 protein. A D gene is named only where the DNA matches it firmly. Clone size is given for some rows only: seen once, a few or many times, or a class if the clone is expanded.

TRBJ1-1,NA,TRBV9,NA,TGTGCCAGCAGCGTAGAGGCTCGGACTGAAGCTTTCTTT,CASSVEARTEAFF
TRBJ2-5,TRBD2,TRBV6-1,NA,TGTGCCAGCAGTGACCCGTCACGAGCGGGGGGTGAGACCCAGTACTTC,CASSDPSRAGGETQYF
TRBJ1-2,NA,TRBV20-1,few,TGCAGTGCTAGCCACAGGGTCCAACTTTCCCTGGACTATGGCTACACCTTC,CSASHRVQLSLDYGYTF
TRBJ1-5,TRBD1,TRBV7-2,NA,TGTGCCAGCAGCCCCTGGACAGGGGTTGGGCAGCCCCAGCATTTT,CASSPWTGVGQPQHF
TRBJ2-3,TRBD1,TRBV30,many,TGTGCCTGGAGTGCTCGACAGGGTGTTACAGATACGCAGTATTTT,CAWSARQGVTDTQYF
TRBJ2-7,NA,TRBV3-1,NA,TGTGCCAGCAGCCAAGATTTTCCAGGGCCCTACGAGCAGTACTTC,CASSQDFPGPYEQYF
TRBJ2-3,NA,TRBV6-5,few,TGTGCCAGCAGTTACTACCAGGGCAAAGATACGCAGTATTTT,CASSYYQGKDTQYF
TRBJ2-5,NA,TRBV6-2/TRBV6-3,many,TGTGCCAGCAGCGAAGACCCCGTGACCCAGTACTTC,CASSEDPVTQYF
TRBJ2-3,NA,TRBV24-1,many,TGTGCCACCAGTGACCCCTCCCCGGTAGATACGCAGTATTTT,CATSDPSPVDTQYF
TRBJ2-7,NA,TRBV20-1,NA,TGCAGTGCTCGAAGACAGCCATCCTACGAGCAGTACTTC,CSARRQPSYEQYF
TRBJ2-3,NA,TRBV4-1,NA,TGCGCCAGCAGCCAAGGCCCCACCACAGATACGCAGTATTTT,CASSQGPTTDTQYF
TRBJ1-1,NA,TRBV5-1,many,TGCGCCAGCGGTGAAACAGGGTTCGGCGGCACTGAAGCTTTCTTT,CASGETGFGGTEAFF
TRBJ2-6,NA,TRBV7-3,NA,TGTGCCAGCAGCCAAACAGGGACGCTCTCTGGGGCCAACGTCCTGACTTTC,CASSQTGTLSGANVLTF
TRBJ2-5,NA,TRBV25-1,NA,TGTGCCAGCAGTGAGGGAGAGACCCAGTACTTC,CASSEGETQYF
TRBJ1-5,TRBD1,TRBV7-8,many,TGTGCCAGCAGCTTGGAGCCGGGACAGGGCTTCGGCTATAGCAATCAGCCCCAGCATTTT,CASSLEPGQGFGYSNQPQHF
TRBJ2-7,NA,TRBV9,NA,TGTGCCAGCAGCGGAGGGACTGGAGGGTACGAGCAGTACTTC,CASSGGTGGYEQYF
TRBJ1-2,NA,TRBV7-2,NA,TGTGCCAGCAGCCGACAGGCAACTCATGGCTACACCTTC,CASSRQATHGYTF
TRBJ2-5,NA,TRBV29-1,NA,TGCAGCGTTGACTTTGGGCCGAAAGGGGAGACCCAGTACTTC,CSVDFGPKGETQYF
TRBJ2-3,NA,TRBV7-9,many,TGTGCCAGCAGCTTAGAGGCCTTGGATACGCAGTATTTT,CASSLEALDTQYF
TRBJ1-5,NA,TRBV12-3/TRBV12-4,NA,TGTGCCAGCAGTTTAAGGTTATCCGGGGGAAGCAATCAGCCCCAGCATTTT,CASSLRLSGGSNQPQHF
TRBJ2-3,NA,TRBV13,few,TGTGCCAGCAGCCGGATCCCAACAGGGATTTCTAGCACAGATACGCAGTATTTT,CASSRIPTGISSTDTQYF
TRBJ1-2,NA,TRBV6-5,NA,TGTGCCAGCAGTTACGTCGGCGACAGTGATATCTATGGCTTCACCTTC,CASSYVGDSDIYGFTF